This T cell receptor (beta chain) was captured by sequencing in a study of T cell clones after liver transplantation. The wider study: Samples came from ITN030ST, which attempted immunosuppression withdrawal within 2 years of liver transplantation. Study-wide findings and caveats: In 5 of 8 subjects, circulating graft-donor-reactive CD4 TCRbeta sequences fell significantly after transplant.

With regard to this clone: Its antigen is currently unknown.

The CDR3 loop spans 14 amino acids. Germline V gene sequence: CDR1 MNHEY, CDR2 SMNVEV (reference sequence). V shed 5 bases and J shed 2 bases, with 12 bases lying between them. Clones were read by immunoSEQ multiplex PCR, and TCRdb kept only the in-frame ones, dropping some. The sample records tens of thousands of clones, 75% to 80% being singletons. This receptor was obtained from a human patient who received a liver transplant. Among the T cells, some may be from the graft donor. The sequences come from CD8+ T cells from blood, collected 54 months after liver transplant. This rearrangement joins TRBV27 to TRBJ1-2, with unresolved D. In DNA, the CDR3 is TGTGCCAGCAGTCCGCACATGGGGAACTATGGCTACACCTTC. Its protein is CASSPHMGNYGYTF.